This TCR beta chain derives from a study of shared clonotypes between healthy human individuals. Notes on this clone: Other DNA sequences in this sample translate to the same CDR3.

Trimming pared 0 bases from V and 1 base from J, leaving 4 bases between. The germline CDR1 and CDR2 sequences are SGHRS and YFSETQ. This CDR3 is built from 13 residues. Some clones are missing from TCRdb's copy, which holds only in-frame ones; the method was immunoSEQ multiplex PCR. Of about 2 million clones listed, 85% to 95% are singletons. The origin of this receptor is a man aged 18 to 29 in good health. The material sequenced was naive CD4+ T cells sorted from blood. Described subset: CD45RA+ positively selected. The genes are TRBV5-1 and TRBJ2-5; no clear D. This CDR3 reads CASSLASQETQYF. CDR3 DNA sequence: TGCGCCAGCAGCTTGGCTTCCCAAGAGACCCAGTACTTC. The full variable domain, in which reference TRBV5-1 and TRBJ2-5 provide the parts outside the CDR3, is KAGVTQTPRYLIKTRGQQVTLSCSPISGHRSVSWYQQTPGQGLQFLFEYFSETQRNKGNFPGRFSGRQFSNSRSEMNVSTLELGDSALYLCASSLASQETQYFGPGTRLLVL.